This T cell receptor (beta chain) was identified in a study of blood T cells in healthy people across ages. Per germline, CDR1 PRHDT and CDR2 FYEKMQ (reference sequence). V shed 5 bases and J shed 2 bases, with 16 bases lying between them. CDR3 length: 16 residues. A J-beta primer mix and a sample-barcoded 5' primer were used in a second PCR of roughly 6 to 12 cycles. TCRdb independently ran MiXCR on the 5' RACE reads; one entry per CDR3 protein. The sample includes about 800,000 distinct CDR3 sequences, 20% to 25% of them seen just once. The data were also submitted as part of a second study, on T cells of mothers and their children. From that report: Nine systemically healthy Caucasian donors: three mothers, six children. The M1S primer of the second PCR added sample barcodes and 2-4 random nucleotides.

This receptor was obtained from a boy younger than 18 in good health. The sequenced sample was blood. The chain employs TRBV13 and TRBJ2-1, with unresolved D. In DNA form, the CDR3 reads TGTGCCAGCAGCGGACCGGTGCGTTCGACCTACAATGAGCAGTTCTTC. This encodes CASSGPVRSTYNEQFF.